This T cell receptor (beta chain) appears in the sequencing data of a study of CD8 T cells in Susac syndrome. The CDR3 is made up of 15 amino acids. CDR1 and CDR2 (germline): SGHAT, FQNNGV. Losses at the gene ends were 4 bases for V and 7 bases for J; bases not matched to a gene: 8. The authors carried out high-throughput sequencing of TCR beta. They applied it to CD8+ and CD4+ T cells obtained from blood. Healthy donors served as age- and sex-matched controls. Negative isolation yielded the CD8+ and CD4+ T cells, while FACS enriched the TEMRA cells. Random hexamers primed reverse transcription of about 0.5 to 1 ug RNA. An immunoSEQ multiplex PCR amplified TCR beta CDR3 over 54 Vbeta and 13 Jbeta. MiXCR, run by TCRdb on the immunoSEQ multiplex PCR reads, gives a single entry per CDR3 protein. The table lists roughly 180,000 distinct CDR3 sequences, just under 95% of them singletons.

The source of this sequence is a human donor in good health. The sample consisted of CD4+ T cells from PBMCs. This rearrangement joins TRBV11-2 to TRBJ2-2; 8 bases map to TRBD2. The CDR3, as DNA: TGTGCCAGCAGCTCCGGACTAGCTGAAATCGGGGAGCTGTTTTTT. Its protein is CASSSGLAEIGELFF.